The 19 T cell receptor beta chains below come from one sample, sequenced in a study of T-cell reconstitution after alpha-beta-depleted transplantation in children. As it was prepared, the TCRbeta library received unique molecular identifiers. MiXCR was run by TCRdb on the PCR reads, yielding one entry per CDR3 protein. The data hold about 980,000 distinct CDR3 sequences, with about 26% observed a single time. The sample here was PBMCs, mostly from graft donor cells, taken 360 days after TCRalphabeta/CD19-depleted stem cell transplant. The receptors here all came from a boy under three years old who had a stem cell transplant for SCID, so the T cells may come from the graft donor.

This clonotype was seen only once. V gene TRBV2 combines with J gene TRBJ2-3; TRBD2 agrees at 11 bases. CDR1 is SNHLY and CDR2 is FYNNEI in the germline V gene. This CDR3 has 15 residues. Trimming at V came to 7 bases and at J to 4 bases, leaving 7 bases not matched to a gene. The CDR3 protein is CASTQLAGVPDTQYF. The CDR3 coding sequence is TGTGCCAGCACCCAACTAGCGGGGGTACCAGATACGCAGTATTTT.

There are a few counts of this clonotype. This rearrangement joins TRBV9 to TRBJ2-1; 10 nucleotides match TRBD2. Germline loops: CDR1 SGDLS, CDR2 YYNGEE. The CDR3 length is 14 residues. With 4 bases clipped from V and 9 bases from J, the junction kept 7 bases outside the gene matches. CDR3 amino acids: CASSLDLAGAEQFF. DNA of the CDR3: TGTGCCAGCAGCCTAGACCTAGCGGGGGCTGAGCAGTTCTTC.

This clonotype was observed a few times. The chain recombines TRBV7-3 with TRBJ2-2, with TRBD2 identical over 8 bases. This CDR3 spans 15 amino acids. Germline V CDR1 and CDR2: SGHTA, FQGTGA. V was pared by 5 bases and J by 5 bases, with 7 bases of the junction left unmatched. CDR3 sequence reads: CASSIGLAGTGELFF. The DNA of the CDR3 is TGTGCCAGCAGCATAGGACTAGCAGGGACCGGGGAGCTGTTTTTT. The full variable domain, rest sourced from reference TRBV7-3 and TRBJ2-2, is GAGVSQTPSNKVTEKGKYVELRCDPISGHTALYWYRQSLGQGPEFLIYFQGTGAADDSGLPNDRFFAVRPEGSVSTLKIQRTERGDSAVYLCASSIGLAGTGELFFGEGSRLTVL.

The rearrangement joins TRBV7-2 to TRBJ2-7; the D is unclear. This CDR3 comprises 14 residues. In germline, CDR1 is SGHTA, CDR2 FQGNSA. Trimming removed 2 bases from V and 0 bases from J, with 8 bases in between. The CDR3 sequence: CASSLTLNSYEQYF. The CDR3 bases are TGTGCCAGCAGCTTAACTCTTAACTCCTACGAGCAGTACTTC.

Only a few counts were recorded for this clonotype. The chain recombines TRBV6-5 with TRBJ2-7, with 7 nucleotides matching TRBD1. Germline V gene data show CDR1 as MNHEY and CDR2 as SVGAGI. The trim removed 0 bases at V and 3 bases at J, leaving 8 bases unmatched. The CDR3 consists of 16 residues. In DNA, the CDR3 is TGTGCCAGCAGTTACTCGTGGGGGCAGGGGGTCTACGAGCAGTACTTC. Protein: CASSYSWGQGVYEQYF.

This clonotype was detected only a few times. This chain joins TRBV7-8 and TRBJ2-7; TRBD1 might be the D (6 bases). The germline V gene encodes CDR1 SGHVS and CDR2 FQNEAQ. CDR3 length equals 16 residues. Deletions cut 5 bases from V and 2 bases from J, with 19 bases between. In DNA form, the CDR3 reads TGTGCCAGCAGCGCCTTGAGGGGGATCGGCCCCTACGAGCAGTACTTC. Residues: CASSALRGIGPYEQYF.

This clonotype has a handful of counts. The chain employs TRBV9 and TRBJ1-2, with 9 bases matching TRBD1. After removal of 3 bases from V and 6 bases from J, the junction contained 3 bases not matched to a gene. The germline V gene has CDR1 SGDLS and CDR2 YYNGEE. The CDR3 sequence is 13 residues long. The DNA for the CDR3 is TGTGCCAGCAGCGGGACAGGGGTAAATGGCTACACCTTC. Its protein product is CASSGTGVNGYTF.

The chain is built from TRBV12-3 or TRBV12-4 and TRBJ2-2; 7 bases map to TRBD1. The V segment lost 1 base and the J segment 3 bases; nucleotides outside the gene matches: 2. CDR3 size: 15 residues. This CDR3 is CASSLGDRYTGELFF. The CDR3 DNA is TGTGCCAGCAGTTTAGGGGACAGATACACCGGGGAGCTGTTTTTT.

This clonotype was seen a few times. The chain carries TRBV12-3 or TRBV12-4 and TRBJ2-5; D remains unclear. Between the trimmed V and J ends, which lost 3 bases and 0 bases, there was a span of 8 bases. This CDR3 spans 14 amino acids. The CDR3 loop is CASSLLGYQETQYF. CDR3 sequence (DNA): TGTGCCAGCAGTTTGCTGGGGTACCAAGAGACCCAGTACTTC.

This chain connects TRBV4-2 to TRBJ2-7; weak D call: TRBD1 (5 bases). Germline lookup yields CDR1 LGHNA and CDR2 YNFKEQ. The CDR3 sequence is 15 residues long. V was trimmed by 1 base and J by 2 bases, leaving 12 bases between them. CDR3 loop: CASSQALTETYEQYF. The CDR3, as DNA: TGTGCCAGCAGCCAAGCCCTGACAGAGACCTACGAGCAGTACTTC.

Many counts were recorded for this clonotype. DNA for the CDR3: TGTGCCAGCAGCCAAGATAAAGCGGGGGCCGGGGAGCTGTTTTTT. It specifies CASSQDKAGAGELFF. J is TRBJ2-2 and V is TRBV3-1; the match to TRBD2 covers 8 bases. This CDR3 spans 15 amino acids. V was clipped by 0 bases and J by 6 bases; unmatched bases: 3. Germline V CDR1 and CDR2: LGHDT, YNNKEL (reference sequence).

The rearrangement joins TRBV27 to TRBJ1-1; D call uncertain. Germline V CDR1 and CDR2: MNHEY, SMNVEV (reference sequence). Trimming removed 0 bases at V and 5 bases at J, with 16 bases between. This CDR3 contains 16 residues. CDR3 DNA: TGTGCCAGCAGTTTATCGATGGGGTGGCTGGGGACTGAAGCTTTCTTT. As protein: CASSLSMGWLGTEAFF.

V usage is TRBV11-2 and J usage is TRBJ2-3; 10 bases are a match to TRBD2. In germline, CDR1 is SGHAT, CDR2 FQNNGV. CDR3 size: 17 residues. The V gene end was trimmed by 0 bases and the J gene end by 2 bases; junction bases not matched to a gene: 5. CDR3 protein: CASSLESSGGYTDTQYF. CDR3 sequence (DNA): TGTGCCAGCAGCTTAGAATCTAGCGGGGGTTACACAGATACGCAGTATTTT. The whole variable domain, filled in from reference TRBV11-2 and TRBJ2-3, reads EAGVAQSPRYKIIEKRQSVAFWCNPISGHATLYWYQQILGQGPKLLIQFQNNGVVDDSQLPKDRFSAERLKGVDSTLKIQPAKLEDSAVYLCASSLESSGGYTDTQYFGPGTRLTVL.

This chain joins TRBV28 and TRBJ1-1; tentative D call: TRBD1 (5 bases). The V gene lost 6 bases and the J gene lost 1 base, with 15 bases spanning the gap. Germline V lookup: CDR1 MDHEN, CDR2 SYDVKM. This CDR3 has 15 amino acids. The CDR3, as DNA: TGTGCCAGCAGCCTAGGGACGTCCTCGAACACTGAAGCTTTCTTT. This sequence encodes CASSLGTSSNTEAFF.

The chain recombines TRBV4-3 with TRBJ2-1, with D perhaps matching TRBD2 (6 bases). The V gene's germline CDR1 is LGHNA and CDR2 YSLEER. Trimming removed 2 bases from V and 4 bases from J, with 15 bases in between. This CDR3 is built from 16 residues. The CDR3 coding sequence is TGCGCCAGCAGCCAACGGAGACTAGAACGATACAATGAGCAGTTCTTC. This encodes CASSQRRLERYNEQFF.

This clonotype has a count of ten or more. The chain is built from TRBV20-1 and TRBJ2-5, with TRBD2 matching 7 bases. Germline V lookup: CDR1 DFQATT, CDR2 SNEGSKA (reference sequence). The CDR3 extends over 16 amino acids. V lost 6 bases, J lost 0 bases, and 13 bases stayed unmatched. CDR3 in amino acids: CSAHKGRGMYQETQYF. CDR3 DNA: TGCAGTGCCCACAAAGGGAGGGGCATGTACCAAGAGACCCAGTACTTC.

This sequence joins TRBV5-1 and TRBJ2-5, with 7 bases lining up with TRBD1. CDR3 size: 14 residues. With 2 bases clipped from V and 6 bases from J, the junction kept 7 bases outside the gene matches. The germline gives CDR1 SGHRS, CDR2 YFSETQ. CDR3 amino acids: CASSFDRVGQTQYF. The CDR3 nucleotides read TGCGCCAGCAGCTTTGACAGGGTGGGGCAGACCCAGTACTTC. Full variable domain (outside the CDR3, taken from reference TRBV5-1 and TRBJ2-5): KAGVTQTPRYLIKTRGQQVTLSCSPISGHRSVSWYQQTPGQGLQFLFEYFSETQRNKGNFPGRFSGRQFSNSRSEMNVSTLELGDSALYLCASSFDRVGQTQYFGPGTRLLVL.

This clonotype has more than one count but fewer than ten. The genes are TRBV6-1 and TRBJ2-7; 11 bases line up with TRBD1. The CDR3 runs to 15 residues. The V segment lost 5 bases and the J segment 2 bases; nucleotides outside the gene matches: 5. CDR1 MNHNS and CDR2 SASEGT come from the germline V gene. CDR3 region: CASSPDRGLTYEQYF. For the CDR3, the DNA is TGTGCCAGCAGTCCGGACAGGGGGCTAACCTACGAGCAGTACTTC.

The table lists this clonotype with a few counts. The V and J genes are TRBV6-1 and TRBJ1-2; no firm D call. The CDR3 totals 13 residues. Germline CDR1 and CDR2: MNHNS and SASEGT. Trimming cost V 5 bases and J 6 bases, with 13 bases left between them. The CDR3 loop is CASSISGRDGYTF. CDR3 nucleotide sequence: TGTGCCAGCAGTATCAGCGGGAGGGATGGCTACACCTTC.